The T cell receptor beta chain under discussion was sequenced for a study of blood T cell repertoires in COVID-19. Some clones are missing from TCRdb's copy, which holds only in-frame ones; the method was immunoSEQ multiplex PCR. The sample lists roughly 300,000 clones; approximately 89% were seen once. V was trimmed by 2 bases and J by 1 base, leaving 11 bases between them. Germline V gives CDR1 MDHEN, CDR2 SYDVKM. The CDR3 totals 15 residues. The sequence was obtained from a woman aged 25 to 45 with COVID-19, enrolled during active disease. The rearrangement joins TRBV28 to TRBJ1-2; D is possibly TRBD1 (5 bases). The sequencing sample was made of peripheral blood. DNA for the CDR3: TGTGCCAGCAGTTTAATCAGGGATAGTAACTATGGCTACACCTTC. This translates into CASSLIRDSNYGYTF.